The entry below describes one TCR beta chain. This sample is drawn from a study of response to subunit inactivated influenza vaccine. TCRdb independently ran MiXCR on the RT-PCR reads; one entry per CDR3 protein. The data show more than 700,000 distinct CDR3 sequences, over 20% seen once. The CDR3 runs 17 residues. This clonotype was obtained from a man in his fifties who received an inactivated influenza vaccine. The sample was PBMCs from blood, taken 5 days after vaccination. The chain links TRBV21-1 to TRBJ2-7; TRBD1 is the table's D call, not checked against the DNA. TRBV21-1 has pseudogene status. The CDR3 nucleotides are TGTGCCAGCAGCAACCGGTCCCCCGGGACAGGGGGCTACGAGCAGTACTTC. Translation gives CASSNRSPGTGGYEQYF.